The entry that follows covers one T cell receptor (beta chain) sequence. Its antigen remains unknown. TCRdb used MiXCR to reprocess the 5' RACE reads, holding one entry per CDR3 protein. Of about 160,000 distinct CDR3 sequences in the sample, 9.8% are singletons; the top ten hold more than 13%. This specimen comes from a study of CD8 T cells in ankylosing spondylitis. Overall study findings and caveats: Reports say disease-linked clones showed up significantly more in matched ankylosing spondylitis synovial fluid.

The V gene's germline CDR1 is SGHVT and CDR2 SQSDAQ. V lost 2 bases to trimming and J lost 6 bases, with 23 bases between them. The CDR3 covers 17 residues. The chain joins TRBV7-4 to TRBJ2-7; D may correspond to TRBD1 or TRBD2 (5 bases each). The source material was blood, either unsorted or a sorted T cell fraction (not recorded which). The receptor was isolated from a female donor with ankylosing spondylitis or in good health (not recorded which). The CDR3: CASSLSQRDRSVSEQYF. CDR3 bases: TGTGCCAGCAGCTTATCTCAAAGGGACCGATCGGTGAGCGAGCAGTACTTC.